This T cell receptor beta chain was sequenced during a study of cytomegalovirus exposure and HLA in healthy donors. Germline V gene lookup returns CDR1 SGHAT and CDR2 FQNNGV. This CDR3 has 16 amino acids. The ends lost 1 base at V and 2 bases at J; junction bases unmatched: 7. This PCR relied on a set of 60 Vbeta primers and 13 Jbeta primers. The data were produced by immunoSEQ multiplex PCR, yet TCRdb's version contains in-frame clones alone and is incomplete. The sample shows nearly 95,000 clones, around 8% of them seen only once. This clone was seen more than once but under ten times. The sequenced sample consisted of PBMCs. The clonotype comes from a man aged 45-60 years in good health and CMV-seronegative. The V gene is TRBV11-2, the J gene TRBJ1-2; TRBD1 matches at 7 bases. The CDR3 here is CASSLGRLGGNYGYTF. CDR3 DNA sequence: TGTGCCAGCAGCTTAGGTCGTCTAGGGGGCAACTATGGCTACACCTTC.